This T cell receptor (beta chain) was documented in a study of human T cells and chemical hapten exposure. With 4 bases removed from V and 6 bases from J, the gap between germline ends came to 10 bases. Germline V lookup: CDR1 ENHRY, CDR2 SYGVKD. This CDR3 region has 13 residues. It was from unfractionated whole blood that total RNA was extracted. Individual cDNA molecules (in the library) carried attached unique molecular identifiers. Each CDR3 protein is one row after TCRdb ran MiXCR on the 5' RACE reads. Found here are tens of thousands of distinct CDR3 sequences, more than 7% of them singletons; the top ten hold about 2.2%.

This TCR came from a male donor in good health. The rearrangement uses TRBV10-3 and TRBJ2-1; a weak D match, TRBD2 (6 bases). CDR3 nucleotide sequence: TGTGCCATCAGTGGCGGGGTCGTCAATGAGCAGTTCTTC. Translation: CAISGGVVNEQFF.